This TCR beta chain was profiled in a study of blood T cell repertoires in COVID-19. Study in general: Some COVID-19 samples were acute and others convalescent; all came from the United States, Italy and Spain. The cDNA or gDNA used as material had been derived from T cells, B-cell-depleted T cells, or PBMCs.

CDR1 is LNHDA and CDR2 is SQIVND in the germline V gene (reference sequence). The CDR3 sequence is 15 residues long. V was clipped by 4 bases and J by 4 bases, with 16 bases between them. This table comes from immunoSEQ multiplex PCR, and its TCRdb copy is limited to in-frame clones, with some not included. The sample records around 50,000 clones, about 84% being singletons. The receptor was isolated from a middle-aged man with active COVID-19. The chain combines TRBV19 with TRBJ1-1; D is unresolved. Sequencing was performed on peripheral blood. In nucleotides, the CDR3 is TGTGCCAGTAGTACCCGTGCGGTGGGGAGCACTGAAGCTTTCTTT. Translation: CASSTRAVGSTEAFF.